This is a list of T cell receptor beta chains from one sample in a study of blood T cell repertoires in COVID-19. The repertoire was sequenced with immunoSEQ multiplex PCR; TCRdb's copy has only in-frame clones and lacks some. The sample consists of around 320,000 clones, approximately 90% of them appearing once. Sequenced input: PBMCs or T cells enriched from blood (not recorded which). These receptors were collected from a woman between 25 and 40 years old who had been exposed to COVID-19. CDR3s include the opening cysteine and the closing phenylalanine or tryptophan. The D gene is left open where the match is weak. Clone sizes are given selectively: once, few, many, or a class where the clone is expanded.

-,TRBV6-2/TRBV6-3,TRBJ1-5,-,CASSYREGPQHF,TGTGCCAGCAGTTATCGTGAGGGGCCCCAGCATTTT
-,TRBV6-1,TRBJ2-7,-,CASSEAGQPLYEQYF,TGTGCCAGCAGTGAAGCCGGACAGCCCCTCTACGAGCAGTACTTC
-,TRBV5-3,TRBJ2-1,TRBD2,CARSALPGGLYNEQFF,TGTGCCAGAAGCGCCCTGCCGGGGGGACTTTACAATGAGCAGTTCTTC
-,TRBV5-6,TRBJ2-7,TRBD1,CASSLPGQAPYEQYF,TGTGCCAGCAGCTTGCCAGGACAGGCCCCCTACGAGCAGTACTTC
-,TRBV5-6,TRBJ1-5,-,CASSLLNQPQHF,TGTGCCAGCAGCTTACTGAATCAGCCCCAGCATTTT
-,TRBV4-2,TRBJ1-1,-,CASSQDVRTEAFF,TGTGCCAGCAGCCAAGACGTCCGGACAGAAGCTTTCTTT
-,TRBV3-1/TRBV3-2,TRBJ2-7,-,CASSPDSFSYEQYF,TGTGCCAGCAGCCCGGACTCCTTCTCCTACGAGCAGTACTTC
-,TRBV5-5,TRBJ1-2,TRBD1,CASSPRQGLYGYTF,TGTGCCAGCAGCCCGCGACAGGGTCTCTATGGCTACACCTTC
-,TRBV9,TRBJ1-2,-,CASSVVGQGSYGYTF,TGTGCCAGCAGCGTAGTCGGGCAGGGAAGCTATGGCTACACCTTC
-,TRBV2,TRBJ2-7,-,CASSEYRSHSYEQYF,TGTGCCAGCAGTGAGTACAGGTCCCACTCCTACGAGCAGTACTTC
-,TRBV7-9,TRBJ1-5,-,CASSLEGFSQPQHF,TGTGCCAGCAGCTTAGAGGGGTTTAGTCAGCCCCAGCATTTT
-,TRBV2,TRBJ2-3,-,CASSGLGADTQYF,TGTGCCAGCAGTGGCCTAGGAGCAGATACGCAGTATTTT
-,TRBV25-1,TRBJ2-3,TRBD2,CASSVPGLAGDTDTQYF,TGTGCCAGCAGTGTCCCGGGACTAGCGGGGGACACAGATACGCAGTATTTT
-,TRBV5-4,TRBJ1-1,-,CASRKDAGRTEAFF,TGTGCCAGCAGAAAGGATGCAGGTCGGACTGAAGCTTTCTTT
-,TRBV19,TRBJ1-2,TRBD1,CASTPGSGGGYGYTF,TGTGCCAGTACTCCCGGGTCAGGGGGCGGCTATGGCTACACCTTC
-,TRBV30,TRBJ2-1,-,CAWSQGLAYNEQFF,TGTGCCTGGAGTCAGGGGTTAGCCTACAATGAGCAGTTCTTC
-,TRBV4-3,TRBJ2-5,-,CASSQQVQETQYF,TGCGCCAGCAGCCAGCAGGTTCAAGAGACCCAGTACTTC
-,TRBV2,TRBJ1-2,TRBD1,CASGGQGNYGYTF,TGTGCCAGCGGAGGACAGGGAAACTATGGCTACACCTTC
once,TRBV13,TRBJ1-1,-,CASSLGRTEAFF,TGTGCCAGCAGCTTAGGCCGGACTGAAGCTTTCTTT
-,TRBV7-9,TRBJ1-2,-,CASSHLRDSEPYGYTF,TGTGCCAGCAGCCACCTGAGGGACTCAGAACCCTATGGCTACACCTTC
-,TRBV5-8,TRBJ2-5,TRBD1,CASSLNTGGQETQYF,TGTGCCAGCAGCTTGAACACAGGGGGCCAAGAGACCCAGTACTTC
-,TRBV7-2,TRBJ1-1,TRBD1,CASSPWTGLGEAFF,TGTGCCAGCAGCCCTTGGACAGGGCTTGGCGAAGCTTTCTTT
-,TRBV30,TRBJ1-5,-,CAWIPNRARTFSGSNQPQHF,TGTGCCTGGATCCCAAACCGCGCCCGGACCTTCAGCGGTAGCAATCAGCCCCAGCATTTT
-,TRBV11-1,TRBJ2-5,TRBD2,CASSSWTSGAETQYF,TGTGCCAGCAGCTCCTGGACTAGCGGGGCCGAGACCCAGTACTTC
-,TRBV12-3/TRBV12-4,TRBJ1-1,-,CASSKQGGTEAFF,TGTGCCAGCAGTAAACAAGGAGGCACTGAAGCTTTCTTT
-,TRBV5-1,TRBJ1-5,-,CASSFLQRYLPQHF,TGCGCCAGCAGCTTTCTCCAAAGATACCTACCCCAGCATTTT
few,TRBV2,TRBJ1-4,-,CASSEGHTGVDEKLFF,TGTGCCAGCAGTGAAGGGCATACGGGGGTTGATGAAAAACTGTTTTTT
once,TRBV7-9,TRBJ1-1,TRBD1,CASSLVGRGRVAPNTEAFF,TGTGCCAGCAGCTTAGTGGGCAGGGGGCGAGTGGCGCCGAACACTGAAGCTTTCTTT
-,TRBV27,TRBJ2-7,-,CASSLLGRRGIYEQYF,TGTGCCAGCAGTTTATTGGGGCGAAGGGGGATCTACGAGCAGTACTTC
-,TRBV18,TRBJ2-7,TRBD1,CASSRQGEEDEQYF,TGTGCCAGCTCACGACAGGGTGAAGAGGACGAGCAGTACTTC
-,TRBV7-6,TRBJ1-2,TRBD1,CASSPGQAYGYTF,TGTGCCAGCAGCCCCGGACAGGCTTATGGCTACACCTTC
-,TRBV4-1,TRBJ2-1,-,CASSQDRGTRNEQFF,TGCGCCAGCAGCCAAGACAGGGGAACTAGGAATGAGCAGTTCTTC
-,TRBV7-2,TRBJ2-5,-,CASSLASRAVQETQYF,TGTGCCAGCAGCTTAGCTAGCAGGGCAGTACAAGAGACCCAGTACTTC
few,TRBV7-2,TRBJ1-5,-,CASSRDYSNQPQHF,TGTGCCAGCAGCAGGGACTATAGCAATCAGCCCCAGCATTTT
-,TRBV12-5,TRBJ1-5,TRBD1,CASGLGQGLRQPQHF,TGTGCTAGTGGTTTGGGACAGGGGCTTCGTCAGCCCCAGCATTTT
-,TRBV4-2,TRBJ2-7,-,CASSQDPDRPYEQYF,TGTGCCAGCAGCCAAGACCCTGACAGACCCTACGAGCAGTACTTC
-,TRBV10-3,TRBJ1-4,-,CAISAQDREGKLFF,TGTGCCATCAGTGCCCAGGACCGGGAGGGAAAACTGTTTTTT
-,TRBV7-9,TRBJ2-5,TRBD2,CASSLFTSGGETQYF,TGTGCCAGCAGCTTGTTCACTAGCGGGGGAGAGACCCAGTACTTC
-,TRBV5-6,TRBJ2-5,TRBD2,CASSLFASGGDRETQYF,TGTGCCAGCAGCTTGTTTGCTAGCGGGGGGGACCGGGAGACCCAGTACTTC
-,TRBV6-5,TRBJ1-1,-,CASSGQSNTEAFF,TGTGCCAGCAGCGGACAGTCGAACACTGAAGCTTTCTTT
-,TRBV27,TRBJ1-6,-,CASTIDRTHNSPLHF,TGTGCCAGCACCATCGACAGGACTCATAATTCACCCCTCCACTTT
-,TRBV7-8,TRBJ2-7,-,CASSQGSYEQYF,TGTGCCAGCAGCCAAGGGAGCTACGAGCAGTACTTC
-,TRBV9,TRBJ1-2,TRBD1,CASSSSPTGQGIWGYTF,TGTGCCAGCAGCTCCTCCCCCACGGGACAGGGGATCTGGGGCTACACCTTC
once,TRBV24-1,TRBJ2-1,TRBD1,CATSSRGRGNNEQFF,TGTGCCACCAGTAGCAGGGGGCGAGGAAACAATGAGCAGTTCTTC
-,TRBV20-1,TRBJ1-2,-,CSATYRDGYTF,TGCAGTGCTACATACAGGGATGGCTACACCTTC
-,TRBV19,TRBJ1-6,-,CASNTGHYNSPLHF,TGTGCCAGTAACACCGGACATTATAATTCACCCCTCCACTTT
-,TRBV2,TRBJ2-2,-,CASSGNTGELFF,TGTGCCAGCTCGGGAAACACCGGGGAGCTGTTTTTT
-,TRBV18,TRBJ2-3,TRBD2,CASSLTSGDTDTQYF,TGTGCCAGCTCACTGACTAGCGGGGACACAGATACGCAGTATTTT
-,TRBV6-9,TRBJ2-2,TRBD2,CASSSGGYAGELFF,TGTGCCAGCAGTTCGGGGGGTTACGCCGGGGAGCTGTTTTTT
-,TRBV28,TRBJ2-6,TRBD2,CASSSAGGTTSGQGTF,TGTGCCAGCAGTTCCGCGGGGGGGACAACGTCCGGCCAAGGAACTTTC
-,TRBV7-3,TRBJ2-1,TRBD1,CASSFRDRVRNEQFF,TGTGCCAGCAGCTTTAGGGACAGGGTTCGGAATGAGCAGTTCTTC
-,TRBV18,TRBJ1-2,TRBD1,CASSPSTPRQGYGYTF,TGTGCCAGCTCACCTTCAACCCCGAGACAGGGATATGGCTACACCTTC
-,TRBV19,TRBJ2-7,TRBD1,CASSSGQGAYEQYF,TGTGCCAGTAGTTCCGGACAGGGGGCCTACGAGCAGTACTTC
-,TRBV6-2/TRBV6-3,TRBJ2-7,TRBD2,CASSYIAGGSYEQYF,TGTGCCAGCAGTTACATTGCGGGGGGTTCCTACGAGCAGTACTTC